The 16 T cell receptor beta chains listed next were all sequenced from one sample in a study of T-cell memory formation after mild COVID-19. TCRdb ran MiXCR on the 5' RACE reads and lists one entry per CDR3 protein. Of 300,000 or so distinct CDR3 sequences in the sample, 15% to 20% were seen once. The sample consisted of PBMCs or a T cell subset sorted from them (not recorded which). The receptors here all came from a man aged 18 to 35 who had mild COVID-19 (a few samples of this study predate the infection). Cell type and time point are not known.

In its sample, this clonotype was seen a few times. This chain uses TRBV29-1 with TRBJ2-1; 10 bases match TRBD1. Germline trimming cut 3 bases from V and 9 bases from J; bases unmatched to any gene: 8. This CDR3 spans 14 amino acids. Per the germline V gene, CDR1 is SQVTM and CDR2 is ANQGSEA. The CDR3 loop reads CSVEEGQGKSEQFF. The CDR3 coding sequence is TGCAGCGTTGAGGAGGGACAGGGGAAGAGTGAGCAGTTCTTC.

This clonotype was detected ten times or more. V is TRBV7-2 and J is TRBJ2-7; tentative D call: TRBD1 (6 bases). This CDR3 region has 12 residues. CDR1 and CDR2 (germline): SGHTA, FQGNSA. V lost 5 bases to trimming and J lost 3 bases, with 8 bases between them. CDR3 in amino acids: CASSAQGYEQYV. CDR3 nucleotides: TGTGCCAGCAGCGCACAGGGCTACGAGCAGTACGTC.

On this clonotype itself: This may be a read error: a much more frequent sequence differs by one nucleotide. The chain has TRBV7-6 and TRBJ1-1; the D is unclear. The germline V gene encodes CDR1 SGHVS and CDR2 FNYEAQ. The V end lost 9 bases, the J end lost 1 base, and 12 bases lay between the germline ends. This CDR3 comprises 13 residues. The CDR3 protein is CARLGASNTEAFF. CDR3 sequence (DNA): TGTGCCAGACTCGGCGCCTCGAACACTGAAGCTTTCTTT.

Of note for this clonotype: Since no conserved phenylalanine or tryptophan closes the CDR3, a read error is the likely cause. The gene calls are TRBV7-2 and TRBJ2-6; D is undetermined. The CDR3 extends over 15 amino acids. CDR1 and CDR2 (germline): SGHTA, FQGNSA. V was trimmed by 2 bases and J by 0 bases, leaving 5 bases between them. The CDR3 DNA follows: TGTGCCAGCAGCTTACGGAGCTCTGGGGCCAACGTCCTGACTCTC. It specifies CASSLRSSGANVLTL.

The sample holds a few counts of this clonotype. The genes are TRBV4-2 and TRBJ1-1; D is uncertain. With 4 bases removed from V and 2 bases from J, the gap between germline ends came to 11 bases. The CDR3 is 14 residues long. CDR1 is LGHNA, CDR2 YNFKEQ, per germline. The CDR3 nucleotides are TGTGCCAGCAGCCCTTCGACGGATAACACTGAAGCTTTCTTT. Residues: CASSPSTDNTEAFF.

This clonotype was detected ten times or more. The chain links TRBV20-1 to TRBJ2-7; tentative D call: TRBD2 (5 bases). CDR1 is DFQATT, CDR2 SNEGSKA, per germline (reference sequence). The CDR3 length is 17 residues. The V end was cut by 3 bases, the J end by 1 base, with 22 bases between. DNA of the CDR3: TGCAGTGCTAGTGGTAGAACTAGTCGGTCAGGATCCTACGAGCAGTACGTC. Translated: CSASGRTSRSGSYEQYV.

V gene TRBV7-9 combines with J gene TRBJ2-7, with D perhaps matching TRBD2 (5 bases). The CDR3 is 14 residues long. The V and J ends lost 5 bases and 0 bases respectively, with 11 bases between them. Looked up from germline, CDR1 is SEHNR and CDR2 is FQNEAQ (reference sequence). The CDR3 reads CASSPRASSYEQYV. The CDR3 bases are TGTGCCAGCAGCCCGCGGGCGAGCTCCTACGAGCAGTACGTC.

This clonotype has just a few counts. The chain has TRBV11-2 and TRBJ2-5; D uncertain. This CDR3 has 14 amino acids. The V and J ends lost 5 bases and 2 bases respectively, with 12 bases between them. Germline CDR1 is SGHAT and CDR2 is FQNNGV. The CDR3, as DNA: TGTGCCAGCAGCCCAAGTTACTCACAAGAGACCCAGTACTTC. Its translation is CASSPSYSQETQYF.

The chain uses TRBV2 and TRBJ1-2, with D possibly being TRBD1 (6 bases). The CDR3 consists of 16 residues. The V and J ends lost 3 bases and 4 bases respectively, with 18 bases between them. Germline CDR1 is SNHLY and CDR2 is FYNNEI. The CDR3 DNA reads TGTGCCAGCAGTGATACGGCAGGGGTTTTTGCCTATGGCTACACCTTC. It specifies CASSDTAGVFAYGYTF.

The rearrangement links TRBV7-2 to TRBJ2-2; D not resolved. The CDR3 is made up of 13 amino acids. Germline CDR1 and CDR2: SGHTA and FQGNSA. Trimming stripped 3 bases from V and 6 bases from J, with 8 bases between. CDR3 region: CASSFRRAGELFF. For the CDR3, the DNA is TGTGCCAGCAGCTTCAGACGAGCCGGGGAGCTGTTTTTT.

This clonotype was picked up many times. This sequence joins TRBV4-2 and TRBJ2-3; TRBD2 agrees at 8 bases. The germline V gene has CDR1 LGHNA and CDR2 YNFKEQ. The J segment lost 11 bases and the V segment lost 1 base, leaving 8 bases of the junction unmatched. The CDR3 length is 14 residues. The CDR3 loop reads CASSQAGGRREQYF. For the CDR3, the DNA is TGTGCCAGCAGCCAAGCGGGGGGGCGTCGAGAGCAGTATTTT.

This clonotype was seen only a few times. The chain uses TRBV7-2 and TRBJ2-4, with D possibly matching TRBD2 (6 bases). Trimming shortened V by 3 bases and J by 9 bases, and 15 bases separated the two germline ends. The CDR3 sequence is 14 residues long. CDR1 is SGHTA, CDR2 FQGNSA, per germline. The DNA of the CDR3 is TGTGCCAGCAGCTTCGCTGAAGGGGAGGCCATTCAGTACTTC. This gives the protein CASSFAEGEAIQYF.

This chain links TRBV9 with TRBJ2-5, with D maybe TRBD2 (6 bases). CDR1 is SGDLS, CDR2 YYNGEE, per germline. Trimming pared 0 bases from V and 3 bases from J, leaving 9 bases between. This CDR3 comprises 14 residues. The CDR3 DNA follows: TGTGCCAGCAGCGTAGAAGTAGCGGAAGAGACCCAGTACTTC. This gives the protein CASSVEVAEETQYF.

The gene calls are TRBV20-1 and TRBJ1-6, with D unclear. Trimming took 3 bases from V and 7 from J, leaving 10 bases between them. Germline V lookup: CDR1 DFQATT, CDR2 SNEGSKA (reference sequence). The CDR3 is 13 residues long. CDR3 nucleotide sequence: TGCAGTGCTAGCCGCGGACCCAATTCACCCCTCCACTTT. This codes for CSASRGPNSPLHF.

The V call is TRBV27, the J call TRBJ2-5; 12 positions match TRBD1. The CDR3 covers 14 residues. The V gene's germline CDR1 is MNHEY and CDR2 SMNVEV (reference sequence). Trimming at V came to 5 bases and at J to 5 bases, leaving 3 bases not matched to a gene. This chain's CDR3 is CASSGTGGWETQYF. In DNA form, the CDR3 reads TGTGCCAGCAGTGGGACAGGGGGCTGGGAGACCCAGTACTTC.

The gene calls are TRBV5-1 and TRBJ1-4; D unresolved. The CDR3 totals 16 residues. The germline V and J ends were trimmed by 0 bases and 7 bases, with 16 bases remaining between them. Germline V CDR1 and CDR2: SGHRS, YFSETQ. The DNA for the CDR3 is TGCGCCAGCAGCTTGGGATTACCTGAGGGTGGTGAAAAACTGTTTTTT. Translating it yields CASSLGLPEGGEKLFF.